This TCR beta chain was retrieved from a study of beta chain features in type 1 diabetes. Turning to the study itself: Investigators examined 107,917,701 sorted cells across all samples. Study conclusions and caveats: Patients and controls would share equally any PCR tilt toward shorter templates. Significant though moderate, a shortening of TCRB CDR3s appeared in all four CD4+ subsets of Type 1 diabetes patients.

The CDR3 consists of 16 residues. Looked up from germline, CDR1 is ENHRY and CDR2 is SYGVKD. Trimming cost V 10 bases and J 1 base, with 21 bases left between them. As regards this clone: Its antigen is unidentified.

All of the isolated RNA was reverse transcribed, so expressed TCRB transcripts were sequenced. Sequencing of naive, central memory and regulatory T cell samples gave an average of roughly 3.5 million reads. TCRdb's table, derived via immunoSEQ multiplex PCR, lists solely in-frame clones and lacks some. The sample gives some 170,000 clones, around 63% of which show up once; about 0.089% is in the top ten. The sequence was collected from a man aged 30 to 39 with type 1 diabetes. The J gene is TRBJ2-3, the V gene TRBV10-3; D ambiguous. The sequenced material came from naive CD4+ T cells from blood. CDR3 in amino acids: CATGRSRIPGTDTQYF. DNA of the CDR3: TGTGCCACCGGAAGGAGTCGTATTCCCGGCACAGATACGCAGTATTTT.